The rows below give T cell receptor beta chains drawn from one sample of a study of blood T cell repertoires in COVID-19. The protocol was immunoSEQ multiplex PCR, while the TCRdb copy is restricted to in-frame clones and leaves out a portion. The sample shows 350,000 to 400,000 clones, approximately 86% of them seen only once. The material sequenced was peripheral blood. These TCRs come from a woman aged 60-75 years with COVID-19, enrolled during active disease. Both conserved end residues are part of each CDR3. A D gene is named only where the DNA matches it firmly. Clone size is stated in some rows and not others, as once, few, many or a class when expanded.

D gene: .; clone size: few; J gene: TRBJ1-6; CDR3 length: 13; V gene: TRBV9; CDR3 DNA: TGTGCCAGCAGCGTAGGCGGGAATTCACCCCTCCACTTT; CDR3 protein: CASSVGGNSPLHF
D gene: .; clone size: .; J gene: TRBJ2-3; CDR3 length: 13; V gene: TRBV5-1; CDR3 DNA: TGCGCCAGCAGTCTGGCGGGGCAAGATACGCAGTATTTT; CDR3 protein: CASSLAGQDTQYF
D gene: TRBD2; clone size: .; J gene: TRBJ2-7; CDR3 length: 15; V gene: TRBV5-1; CDR3 DNA: TGCGCCAGCAGCTTGGACCTAGCGGGGAGATACGAGCAGTACTTC; CDR3 protein: CASSLDLAGRYEQYF
D gene: .; clone size: .; J gene: TRBJ2-5; CDR3 length: 13; V gene: TRBV7-9; CDR3 DNA: TGTGCCAGCAGCTTAGAATTGGCTGAGACCCAGTACTTC; CDR3 protein: CASSLELAETQYF
D gene: TRBD1; clone size: .; J gene: TRBJ1-2; CDR3 length: 14; V gene: TRBV29-1; CDR3 DNA: TGCAGCGTAGGAGGGACAGGGAGGTTCGGGGGCTACACCTTC; CDR3 protein: CSVGGTGRFGGYTF
D gene: .; clone size: once; J gene: TRBJ1-3; CDR3 length: 15; V gene: TRBV5-1; CDR3 DNA: TGCGCCAGCAGCTTGCAGGGGTCGTCTGGAAACACCATATATTTT; CDR3 protein: CASSLQGSSGNTIYF
D gene: TRBD1; clone size: .; J gene: TRBJ1-1; CDR3 length: 16; V gene: TRBV19; CDR3 DNA: TGTGCCAGTAGTATTCTTCAGGGGGCATTGAACACTGAAGCTTTCTTT; CDR3 protein: CASSILQGALNTEAFF
D gene: TRBD1; clone size: once; J gene: TRBJ1-4; CDR3 length: 15; V gene: TRBV10-3; CDR3 DNA: TGTGCCATCAGTGAGGGGGGACAGCTTAATGAAAAACTGTTTTTT; CDR3 protein: CAISEGGQLNEKLFF
D gene: .; clone size: .; J gene: TRBJ2-7; CDR3 length: 15; V gene: TRBV7-3; CDR3 DNA: TGTGCCAGCAGCTTAAAGGGAGATTCTGAGAACGAGCAGTACTTC; CDR3 protein: CASSLKGDSENEQYF
D gene: TRBD2; clone size: .; J gene: TRBJ2-3; CDR3 length: 19; V gene: TRBV4-1; CDR3 DNA: TGCGCCAGCAGCCGCTTACTAGCGGGAGGGCTACTAGGCACAGATACGCAGTATTTT; CDR3 protein: CASSRLLAGGLLGTDTQYF
D gene: .; clone size: .; J gene: TRBJ2-1; CDR3 length: 12; V gene: TRBV5-6; CDR3 DNA: TGTGCCAGCAGCTTGAAGGGGAATGAGCAGTTCTTC; CDR3 protein: CASSLKGNEQFF
D gene: .; clone size: .; J gene: TRBJ1-5; CDR3 length: 15; V gene: TRBV6-1; CDR3 DNA: TGTGCCAGCAGTGAAGACAGTAATAGCAATCAGCCCCAGCATTTT; CDR3 protein: CASSEDSNSNQPQHF
D gene: .; clone size: few; J gene: TRBJ2-1; CDR3 length: 13; V gene: TRBV6-2/TRBV6-3; CDR3 DNA: TGTGCCAGCAGTTACTCCCCAACTGCAGGGCAGTTCTTC; CDR3 protein: CASSYSPTAGQFF
D gene: TRBD1; clone size: .; J gene: TRBJ1-4; CDR3 length: 14; V gene: TRBV27; CDR3 DNA: TGTGCCAGCAGGGAACCAGGGGGCTATGAAAAACTGTTTTTT; CDR3 protein: CASREPGGYEKLFF
D gene: TRBD1; clone size: .; J gene: TRBJ1-6; CDR3 length: 14; V gene: TRBV30; CDR3 DNA: TGTGCCTGGAGTATTGGACAGGGGAGTTCACCCCTCCACTTT; CDR3 protein: CAWSIGQGSSPLHF
D gene: .; clone size: .; J gene: TRBJ2-3; CDR3 length: 13; V gene: TRBV6-6; CDR3 DNA: TGTGCCAGCAGCCTAGGTCCCACAGATACGCAGTATTTT; CDR3 protein: CASSLGPTDTQYF
D gene: .; clone size: .; J gene: TRBJ1-1; CDR3 length: 16; V gene: TRBV12-5; CDR3 DNA: TGTGCTAGTGGTTTGGCCATAACAGGGCGTAACACTGAAGCTTTCTTT; CDR3 protein: CASGLAITGRNTEAFF
D gene: .; clone size: .; J gene: TRBJ1-6; CDR3 length: 14; V gene: TRBV25-1; CDR3 DNA: TGTGCCAGCAGTGAACACGGGATTAATTCACCCCTCCACTTT; CDR3 protein: CASSEHGINSPLHF
D gene: .; clone size: .; J gene: TRBJ2-3; CDR3 length: 12; V gene: TRBV19; CDR3 DNA: TGTGCCAGACCCTCCCCGGGGGATACGCAGTATTTT; CDR3 protein: CARPSPGDTQYF
D gene: .; clone size: .; J gene: TRBJ1-1; CDR3 length: 15; V gene: TRBV3-1/TRBV3-2; CDR3 DNA: TGTGCCAGCTGTAGGACGGGACAAGAGAACACTGAAGCTTTCTTT; CDR3 protein: CASCRTGQENTEAFF
D gene: .; clone size: few; J gene: TRBJ1-2; CDR3 length: 13; V gene: TRBV24-1; CDR3 DNA: TGTGCCACCAGTGATGAACAGGGAGATGGCTACACCTTC; CDR3 protein: CATSDEQGDGYTF
D gene: .; clone size: .; J gene: TRBJ2-7; CDR3 length: 16; V gene: TRBV5-5; CDR3 DNA: TGTGCCAGCAGCTTAGAGGCCACGCTCCCCTTCTACGAGCAGTACTTC; CDR3 protein: CASSLEATLPFYEQYF
D gene: .; clone size: .; J gene: TRBJ1-5; CDR3 length: 18; V gene: TRBV4-1; CDR3 DNA: TGCGCCAGCACCGCAGACTTACGGGGGGCCAGGGGCAATCAGCCCCAGCATTTT; CDR3 protein: CASTADLRGARGNQPQHF
D gene: .; clone size: .; J gene: TRBJ2-7; CDR3 length: 14; V gene: TRBV7-3; CDR3 DNA: TGTGCCAGCAGGTTGGAAGCGAGCTCCTACGAGCAGTACTTC; CDR3 protein: CASRLEASSYEQYF
D gene: TRBD1; clone size: few; J gene: TRBJ1-6; CDR3 length: 14; V gene: TRBV6-5; CDR3 DNA: TGTGCCAGCACCCCGGGACAGTTTAATTCACCCCTCCACTTT; CDR3 protein: CASTPGQFNSPLHF
D gene: .; clone size: .; J gene: TRBJ2-3; CDR3 length: 19; V gene: TRBV12-2; CDR3 DNA: TGTGCAAGTCGCTGGCCGGGACTAGCGGGGGGGCCGTGCGCAGATACGCAGTATTTT; CDR3 protein: CASRWPGLAGGPCADTQYF
D gene: .; clone size: .; J gene: TRBJ2-1; CDR3 length: 15; V gene: TRBV9; CDR3 DNA: TGTGCCAGCAGCGTAGAGGGCGGGGCCTACAATGAGCAGTTCTTC; CDR3 protein: CASSVEGGAYNEQFF
D gene: TRBD2; clone size: .; J gene: TRBJ2-5; CDR3 length: 14; V gene: TRBV9; CDR3 DNA: TGTGCCAGCGCGGTCGGGAGGGGGCAAGAGACCCAGTACTTC; CDR3 protein: CASAVGRGQETQYF
D gene: TRBD1; clone size: .; J gene: TRBJ1-1; CDR3 length: 14; V gene: TRBV14; CDR3 DNA: TGTGCCAGCAGCCCCGGACAGGGTTTGACTGAAGCTTTCTTT; CDR3 protein: CASSPGQGLTEAFF
D gene: TRBD1; clone size: .; J gene: TRBJ1-5; CDR3 length: 18; V gene: TRBV19; CDR3 DNA: TGTGCCAGTAGCCGCCTCCGGGACAGGGGGCCGGGCAATCAGCCCCAGCATTTT; CDR3 protein: CASSRLRDRGPGNQPQHF
D gene: .; clone size: .; J gene: TRBJ1-5; CDR3 length: 16; V gene: TRBV21-1; CDR3 DNA: TGTGCCAGCAGCCCCCGAAGGGAGGCAAGCAATCAGCCCCAGCATTTT; CDR3 protein: CASSPRREASNQPQHF
D gene: .; clone size: .; J gene: TRBJ1-2; CDR3 length: 12; V gene: TRBV6-5; CDR3 DNA: TGTGCCAGCAGCCGTAAAGGGAGTGGCTACACCTTC; CDR3 protein: CASSRKGSGYTF
D gene: TRBD1; clone size: .; J gene: TRBJ1-6; CDR3 length: 16; V gene: TRBV4-1; CDR3 DNA: TGCGCCAGCAGCACACCGGACAGGGCCTATAATTCACCCCTCCACTTT; CDR3 protein: CASSTPDRAYNSPLHF
D gene: TRBD2; clone size: .; J gene: TRBJ2-3; CDR3 length: 17; V gene: TRBV9; CDR3 DNA: TGTGCCAGCAGCGTAGCCGGCGGGGGAGCTAGCACAGATACGCAGTATTTT; CDR3 protein: CASSVAGGGASTDTQYF
D gene: .; clone size: .; J gene: TRBJ1-1; CDR3 length: 13; V gene: TRBV3-1/TRBV3-2; CDR3 DNA: TGTGCCAGCAGCCCCAGGACTCTTCCCGGAGCTTTCTTT; CDR3 protein: CASSPRTLPGAFF
D gene: .; clone size: .; J gene: TRBJ2-3; CDR3 length: 15; V gene: TRBV3-1/TRBV3-2; CDR3 DNA: TGTGCCAGCAGCCAAGTAGATCGGTACACAGATACGCAGTATTTT; CDR3 protein: CASSQVDRYTDTQYF